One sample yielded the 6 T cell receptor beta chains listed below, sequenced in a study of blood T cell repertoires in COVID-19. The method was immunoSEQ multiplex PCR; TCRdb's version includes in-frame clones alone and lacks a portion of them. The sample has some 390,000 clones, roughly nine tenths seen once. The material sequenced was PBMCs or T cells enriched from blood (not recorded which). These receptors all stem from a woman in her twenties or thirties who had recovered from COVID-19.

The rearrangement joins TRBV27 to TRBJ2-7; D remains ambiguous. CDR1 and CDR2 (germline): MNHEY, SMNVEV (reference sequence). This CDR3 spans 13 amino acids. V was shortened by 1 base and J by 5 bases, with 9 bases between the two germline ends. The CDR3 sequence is CASSLLQNDEQYF. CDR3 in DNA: TGTGCCAGCAGTTTATTACAGAATGACGAGCAGTACTTC.

CDR3 sequence: CADTKGVTEAFF. The CDR3 DNA sequence: TGTGCCGACACGAAGGGGGTCACTGAAGCTTTCTTT. The rearrangement joins TRBV7-2 to TRBJ1-1, with D perhaps TRBD1 (6 bases). Germline-derived CDR1 and CDR2 are SGHTA and FQGNSA. This CDR3 has 12 amino acids. V dropped 11 bases and J dropped 4 bases, with 14 bases sitting between them.

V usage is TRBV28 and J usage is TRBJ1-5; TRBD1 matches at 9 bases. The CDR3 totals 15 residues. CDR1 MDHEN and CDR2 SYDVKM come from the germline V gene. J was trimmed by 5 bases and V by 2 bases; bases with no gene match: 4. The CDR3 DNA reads TGTGCCAGCAGTTTACTGGGACAGGGTTATCAGCCCCAGCATTTT. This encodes CASSLLGQGYQPQHF.

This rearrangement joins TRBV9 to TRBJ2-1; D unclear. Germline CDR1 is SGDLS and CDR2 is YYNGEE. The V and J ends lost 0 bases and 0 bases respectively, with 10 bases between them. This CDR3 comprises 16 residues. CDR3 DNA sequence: TGTGCCAGCAGCGTAGCGTCACAGTTCTCCTACAATGAGCAGTTCTTC. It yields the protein CASSVASQFSYNEQFF.

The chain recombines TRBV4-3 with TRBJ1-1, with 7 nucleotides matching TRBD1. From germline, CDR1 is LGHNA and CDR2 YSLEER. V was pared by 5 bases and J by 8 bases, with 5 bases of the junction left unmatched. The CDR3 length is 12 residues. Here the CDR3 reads CASSSTGREAFF. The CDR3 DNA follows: TGCGCCAGCAGCTCGACAGGGCGCGAAGCTTTCTTT.

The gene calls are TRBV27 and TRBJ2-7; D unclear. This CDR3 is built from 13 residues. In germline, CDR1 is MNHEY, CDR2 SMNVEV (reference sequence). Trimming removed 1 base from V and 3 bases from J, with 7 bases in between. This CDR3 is CASSLLIHYEQYF. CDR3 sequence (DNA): TGTGCCAGCAGTTTATTAATACACTACGAGCAGTACTTC.